The rows below give T cell receptor beta chains drawn from one sample of a study of siplizumab effects on memory and regulatory T cells. Assay: immunoSEQ multiplex PCR; the TCRdb copy retains only in-frame clones and omits some. The table has about 100,000 clones, around 93% seen once. Sequencing was performed on non-Treg CD4+ T cells sorted from blood. The receptors originated from a human donor in good health. The CDR3 runs from the conserved cysteine through the conserved F or W. The D gene is left open where the match is weak. Clone size, where shown, is once, few, many, or a class for clones that have expanded.

d_call	v_call	clone_size	j_call	cdr3_length	cdr3_aa	cdr3_nt
TRBD2	TRBV7-6	NA	TRBJ2-5	14	CASSLAGGGETQYF	TGTGCCAGCAGCCTAGCGGGAGGTGGGGAGACCCAGTACTTC
TRBD1	TRBV6-6	NA	TRBJ1-1	16	CASSYGDRAINTEAFF	TGTGCCAGCAGTTACGGGGACAGGGCTATAAACACTGAAGCTTTCTTT
TRBD1	TRBV10-3	NA	TRBJ1-6	14	CAIREAGGNSPLHF	TGTGCCATCAGGGAGGCAGGGGGTAATTCACCCCTCCACTTT
NA	TRBV18	NA	TRBJ2-1	18	CASSPRRIQGPAYNEQFF	TGTGCCAGCTCACCACGAAGGATTCAGGGTCCGGCTTACAATGAGCAGTTCTTC
NA	TRBV6-1	NA	TRBJ2-6	14	CASSFVSGANVLTF	TGTGCCAGCAGTTTCGTCTCTGGGGCCAACGTCCTGACTTTC
NA	TRBV6-5	NA	TRBJ1-5	15	CASSAQEGSNQPQHF	TGTGCCAGCAGTGCACAAGAGGGTAGCAATCAGCCCCAGCATTTT
TRBD1	TRBV29-1	once	TRBJ1-2	15	CSVYSKGQGAYGYTF	TGCAGCGTGTATTCTAAGGGACAGGGTGCCTATGGCTACACCTTC
NA	TRBV28	once	TRBJ2-2	14	CASSLRPRTGELFF	TGTGCCAGCAGTCTCAGACCGCGCACCGGGGAGCTGTTTTTT
NA	TRBV6-5	NA	TRBJ1-3	13	CASSGSSGNTIYF	TGTGCCAGCTCAGGGTCCTCTGGAAACACCATATATTTT
TRBD2	TRBV7-6	NA	TRBJ2-7	18	CASSLRSGLAGVGGEQYF	TGTGCCAGCAGCTTACGGTCTGGGCTAGCGGGAGTTGGTGGCGAGCAGTACTTC
NA	TRBV28	NA	TRBJ1-5	14	CASSLGGTNQPQHF	TGTGCCAGCAGTTTGGGCGGAACCAATCAGCCCCAGCATTTT
TRBD2	TRBV28	NA	TRBJ2-1	15	CASSLIWTLGGKQFF	TGTGCCAGCAGTCTGATTTGGACCCTCGGGGGGAAGCAGTTCTTC
NA	TRBV5-6	NA	TRBJ1-1	14	CASSLGGSPTEAFF	TGTGCCAGCAGCTTAGGAGGTTCCCCCACTGAAGCTTTCTTT
NA	TRBV28	NA	TRBJ2-7	13	CASSFLYSYEQYF	TGTGCCAGCAGTTTCCTTTACTCCTACGAGCAGTACTTC
NA	TRBV6-5	NA	TRBJ2-3	12	CASSYLRDTQYF	TGTGCCAGCAGTTACCTGCGTGATACGCAGTATTTT
TRBD1	TRBV4-2	once	TRBJ2-1	16	CASSRTTGRLDNEQFF	TGTGCCAGCAGCCGAACGACAGGGCGGCTGGACAATGAGCAGTTCTTC
NA	TRBV7-2	NA	TRBJ1-2	14	CASSFRDLGYGYTF	TGTGCCAGCAGCTTCCGGGACTTAGGCTATGGCTACACCTTC
NA	TRBV14	NA	TRBJ2-7	14	CASSQERTGLEQYF	TGTGCCAGCAGCCAAGAGCGGACGGGGCTCGAGCAGTACTTC
NA	TRBV18	NA	TRBJ1-2	15	CASSPPAPGPYGYTF	TGTGCCAGCTCACCACCGGCCCCAGGACCCTATGGCTACACCTTC
TRBD2	TRBV9	NA	TRBJ2-7	15	CASSLGLAGVSEQYF	TGTGCCAGCAGCCTCGGCCTAGCGGGAGTATCCGAGCAGTACTTC
TRBD1	TRBV15	NA	TRBJ2-5	12	CATTGTEETQYF	TGTGCCACCACCGGGACAGAAGAGACCCAGTACTTC
NA	TRBV28	NA	TRBJ1-1	14	CASSPPGSGTEAFF	TGTGCCAGCAGTCCCCCCGGGTCCGGCACTGAAGCTTTCTTT
TRBD2	TRBV7-2	NA	TRBJ2-7	16	CASSNRAGGSSYEQYF	TGTGCCAGCAGCAATCGAGCGGGAGGGAGCTCCTACGAGCAGTACTTC
TRBD1	TRBV5-4	NA	TRBJ1-3	18	CASSPGRDRTLSGNTIYF	TGTGCCAGCAGCCCAGGGCGGGACAGGACCCTCTCTGGAAACACCATATATTTT
TRBD1	TRBV19	NA	TRBJ2-2	17	CASSIGTGALINGELFF	TGTGCCAGTAGTATCGGGACAGGGGCGTTAATAAACGGGGAGCTGTTTTTT
TRBD1	TRBV7-6	NA	TRBJ1-1	16	CASSLADRGRNTEAFF	TGTGCCAGCAGCTTAGCGGACAGGGGACGGAACACTGAAGCTTTCTTT
NA	TRBV19	few	TRBJ1-1	11	CASTQGAEAFF	TGTGCCAGTACCCAAGGAGCTGAAGCTTTCTTT
NA	TRBV20-1	NA	TRBJ1-1	11	CSARVFGAAFF	TGCAGTGCTAGAGTGTTTGGAGCGGCTTTCTTT
TRBD2	TRBV9	NA	TRBJ2-1	16	CASSPTGLAGGNEQFF	TGTGCCAGCAGCCCCACAGGGCTAGCGGGAGGAAATGAGCAGTTCTTC
TRBD1	TRBV2	NA	TRBJ1-1	13	CASTRQGTVEAFF	TGTGCCAGCACCCGACAGGGGACCGTTGAAGCTTTCTTT
TRBD2	TRBV7-3	NA	TRBJ2-1	15	CASSPGTSGHNEQFF	TGTGCCAGCAGCCCCGGGACTAGCGGGCACAATGAGCAGTTCTTC
NA	TRBV2	NA	TRBJ2-5	17	CASSETGRAHSRETQYF	TGTGCCAGCAGTGAAACTGGCCGAGCTCATAGTCGTGAGACCCAGTACTTC
NA	TRBV5-1	NA	TRBJ2-4	14	CASSFSQAKNIQYF	TGCGCCAGCAGCTTTAGCCAAGCCAAAAACATTCAGTACTTC
NA	TRBV27	NA	TRBJ2-3	10	CASRTDTQYF	TGTGCCAGCAGAACAGATACGCAGTATTTT
NA	TRBV7-8	NA	TRBJ2-5	13	CASSSIKTETQYF	TGTGCCAGCAGCTCGATAAAAACAGAGACCCAGTACTTC
NA	TRBV5-1	NA	TRBJ2-3	16	CASSPGGLGGTDTQYF	TGCGCCAGCAGCCCAGGGGGGTTGGGAGGCACAGATACGCAGTATTTT
NA	TRBV7-8	NA	TRBJ1-1	15	CASSITSTGYTEAFF	TGTGCCAGCAGCATTACCTCGACAGGATATACTGAAGCTTTCTTT
NA	TRBV15	NA	TRBJ1-3	16	CATSRDPGPAGNTIYF	TGTGCCACCAGCAGAGATCCGGGGCCGGCCGGAAACACCATATATTTT
NA	TRBV10-1	NA	TRBJ2-3	14	CASHSGSSTDTQYF	TGCGCCAGCCACAGCGGTTCTAGCACAGATACGCAGTATTTT
TRBD2	TRBV7-8	NA	TRBJ2-1	15	CASSPGTSGSNEQFF	TGTGCCAGCAGCCCCGGGACTAGCGGGAGCAATGAGCAGTTCTTC